This T cell receptor beta chain was sequenced for a study of T cell repertoires in cytomegalovirus infection. Study as a whole: Recently identified HLA-C-restricted CMV epitopes and well-studied HLA-B-restricted CMV epitopes were used by the study. CMV infection plus the matching HLA type was flagged by public TCR beta signatures.

Study-level results: Dominating the ex vivo response were HLA-C-restricted CMV-specific TCR beta clonotypes.

As regards this clonotype: The target antigen is unknown.

TCRdb used MiXCR to reprocess the reads, holding one entry per CDR3 protein. Altogether around 430,000 distinct CDR3 sequences are present, more than 40% being singletons, with the ten largest covering roughly two fifths. Per the germline V gene, CDR1 is DFQATT and CDR2 is SNEGSKA (reference sequence). J was trimmed by 2 bases and V by 3 bases; bases with no gene match: 7. The CDR3 is made up of 16 amino acids. V and J are TRBV20-1 and TRBJ2-3; 11 nucleotides match TRBD2. The material sequenced was cultured PBMCs, taken from culture after CMV antigen stimulation. This TCR came from a human donor in good health (CMV status not recorded). Some clones in this sample may be carry-over from other donors' samples. In nucleotides, the CDR3 is TGCAGTGCTAGGGTCCTAGCGGGAGGCCCCACAGATACGCAGTATTTT. Its translation: CSARVLAGGPTDTQYF.